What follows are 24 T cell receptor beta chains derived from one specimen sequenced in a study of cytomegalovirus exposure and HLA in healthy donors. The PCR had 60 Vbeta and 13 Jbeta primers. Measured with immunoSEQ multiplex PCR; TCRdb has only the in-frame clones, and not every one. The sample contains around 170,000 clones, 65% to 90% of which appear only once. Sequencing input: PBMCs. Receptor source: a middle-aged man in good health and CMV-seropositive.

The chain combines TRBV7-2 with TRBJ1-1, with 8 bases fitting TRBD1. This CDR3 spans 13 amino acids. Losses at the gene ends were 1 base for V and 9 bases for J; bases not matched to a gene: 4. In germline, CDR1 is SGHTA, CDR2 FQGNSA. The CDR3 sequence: CASSLGQGAQAFF. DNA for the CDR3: TGTGCCAGCAGCTTAGGGCAGGGGGCCCAAGCTTTCTTT.

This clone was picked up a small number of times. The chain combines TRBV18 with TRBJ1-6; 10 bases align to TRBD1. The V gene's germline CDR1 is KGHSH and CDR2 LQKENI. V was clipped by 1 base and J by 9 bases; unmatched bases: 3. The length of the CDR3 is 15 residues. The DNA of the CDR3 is TGTGCCAGCTCACCACTGGACAGGGGGTCTTCACCCCTCCACTTT. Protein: CASSPLDRGSSPLHF.

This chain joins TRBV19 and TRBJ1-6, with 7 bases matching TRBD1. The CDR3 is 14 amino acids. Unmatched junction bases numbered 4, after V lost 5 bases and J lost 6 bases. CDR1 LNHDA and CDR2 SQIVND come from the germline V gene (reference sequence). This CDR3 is CASSFDRVNSPLHF. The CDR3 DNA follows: TGTGCCAGTAGTTTCGACAGGGTTAATTCACCCCTCCACTTT.

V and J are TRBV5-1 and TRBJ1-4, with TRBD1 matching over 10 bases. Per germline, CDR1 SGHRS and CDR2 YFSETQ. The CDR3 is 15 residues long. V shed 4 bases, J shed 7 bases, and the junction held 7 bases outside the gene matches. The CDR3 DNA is TGCGCCAGCAGCCCCAGGACAGGGGGGATTGAAAAACTGTTTTTT. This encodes CASSPRTGGIEKLFF.

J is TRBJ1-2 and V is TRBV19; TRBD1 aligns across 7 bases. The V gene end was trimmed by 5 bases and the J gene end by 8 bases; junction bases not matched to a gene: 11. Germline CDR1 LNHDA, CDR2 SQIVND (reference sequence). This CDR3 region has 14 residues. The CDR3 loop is CASSLPGTVRGYTF. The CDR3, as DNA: TGTGCCAGTAGTCTTCCCGGGACAGTAAGAGGCTACACCTTC.

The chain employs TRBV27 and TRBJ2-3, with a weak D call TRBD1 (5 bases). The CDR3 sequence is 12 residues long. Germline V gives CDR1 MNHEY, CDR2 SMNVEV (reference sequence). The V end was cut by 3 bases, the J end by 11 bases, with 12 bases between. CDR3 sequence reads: CASSFKGLGQYF. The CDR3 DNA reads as TGTGCCAGCAGTTTTAAGGGGTTGGGGCAGTATTTT.

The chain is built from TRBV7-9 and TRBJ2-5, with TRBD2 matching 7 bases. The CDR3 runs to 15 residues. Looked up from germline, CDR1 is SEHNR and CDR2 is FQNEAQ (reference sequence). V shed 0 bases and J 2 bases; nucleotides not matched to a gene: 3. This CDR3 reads CASSLAMGGQETQYF. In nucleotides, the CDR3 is TGTGCCAGCAGCTTAGCGATGGGGGGGCAAGAGACCCAGTACTTC.

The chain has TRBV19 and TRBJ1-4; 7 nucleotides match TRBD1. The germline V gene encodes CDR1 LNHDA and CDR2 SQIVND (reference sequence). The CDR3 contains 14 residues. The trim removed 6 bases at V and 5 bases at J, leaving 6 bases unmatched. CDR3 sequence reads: CASRKGGANEKLFF. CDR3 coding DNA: TGTGCCAGTAGAAAAGGGGGCGCGAATGAAAAACTGTTTTTT.

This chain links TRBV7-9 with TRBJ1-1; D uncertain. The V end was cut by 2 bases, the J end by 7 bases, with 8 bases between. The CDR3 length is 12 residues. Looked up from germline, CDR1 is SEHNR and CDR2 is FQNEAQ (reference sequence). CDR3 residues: CASSLSGSEAFF. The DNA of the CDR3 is TGTGCCAGCAGCTTATCCGGGAGTGAAGCTTTCTTT.

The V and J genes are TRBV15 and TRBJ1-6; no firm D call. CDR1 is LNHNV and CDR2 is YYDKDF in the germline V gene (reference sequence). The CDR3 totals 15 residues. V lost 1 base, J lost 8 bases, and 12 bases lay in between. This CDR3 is CATSRVPRSDSPLHF. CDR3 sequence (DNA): TGTGCCACCAGCAGAGTACCCCGCTCGGATTCACCCCTCCACTTT.

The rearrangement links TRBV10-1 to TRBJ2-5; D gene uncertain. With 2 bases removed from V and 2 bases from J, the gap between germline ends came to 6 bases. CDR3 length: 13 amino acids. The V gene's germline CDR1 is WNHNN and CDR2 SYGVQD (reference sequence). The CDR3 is CASSEAGQETQYF. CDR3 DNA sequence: TGCGCCAGCAGTGAGGCAGGTCAAGAGACCCAGTACTTC.

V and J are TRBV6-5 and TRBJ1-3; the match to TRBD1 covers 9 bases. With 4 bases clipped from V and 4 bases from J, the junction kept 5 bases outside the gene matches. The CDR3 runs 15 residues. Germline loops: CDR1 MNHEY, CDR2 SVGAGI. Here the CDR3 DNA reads TGTGCCAGCAGTTTCACAGGGGGCCCGGGAAACACCATATATTTT. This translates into CASSFTGGPGNTIYF.

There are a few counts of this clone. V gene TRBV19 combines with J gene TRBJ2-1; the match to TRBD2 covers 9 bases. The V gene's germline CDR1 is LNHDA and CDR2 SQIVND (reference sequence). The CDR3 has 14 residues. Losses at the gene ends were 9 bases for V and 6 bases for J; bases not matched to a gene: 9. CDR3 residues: CASNWGTSPNEQFF. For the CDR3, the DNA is TGTGCCAGCAACTGGGGGACTAGCCCCAATGAGCAGTTCTTC.

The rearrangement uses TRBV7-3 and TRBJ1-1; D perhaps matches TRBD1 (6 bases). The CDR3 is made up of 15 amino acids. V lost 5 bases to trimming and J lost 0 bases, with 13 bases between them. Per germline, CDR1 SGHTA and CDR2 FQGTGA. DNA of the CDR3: TGTGCCAGCAGCCGGGGGGCAGCCATGAACACTGAAGCTTTCTTT. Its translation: CASSRGAAMNTEAFF.

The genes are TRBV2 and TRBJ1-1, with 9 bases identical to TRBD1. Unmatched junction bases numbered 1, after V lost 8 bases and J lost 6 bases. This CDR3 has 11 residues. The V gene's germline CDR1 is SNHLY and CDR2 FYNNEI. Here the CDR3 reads CASGQGPEAFF. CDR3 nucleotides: TGTGCCAGCGGACAGGGGCCTGAAGCTTTCTTT.

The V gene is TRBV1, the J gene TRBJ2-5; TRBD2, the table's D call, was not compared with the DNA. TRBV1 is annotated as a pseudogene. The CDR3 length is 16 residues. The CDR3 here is CTSSQGGGGAEETQYF. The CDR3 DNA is TGCACCAGCAGCCAAGGAGGCGGGGGGGCCGAAGAGACCCAGTACTTC.

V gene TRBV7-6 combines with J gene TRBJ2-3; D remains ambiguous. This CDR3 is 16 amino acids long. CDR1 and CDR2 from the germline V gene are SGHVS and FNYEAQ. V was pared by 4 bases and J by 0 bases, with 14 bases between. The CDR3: CASSSRTTLSTDTQYF. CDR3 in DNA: TGTGCCAGCAGCTCGAGAACTACCCTTAGCACAGATACGCAGTATTTT.

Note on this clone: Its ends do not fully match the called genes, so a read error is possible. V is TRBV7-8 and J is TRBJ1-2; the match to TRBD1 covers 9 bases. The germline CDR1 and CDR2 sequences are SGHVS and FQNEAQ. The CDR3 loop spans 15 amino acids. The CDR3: CAGSLGTGTNYGYTF. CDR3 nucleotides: TGTGCCGGCAGCCTCGGGACAGGGACTAACTATGGCTACACCTTC.

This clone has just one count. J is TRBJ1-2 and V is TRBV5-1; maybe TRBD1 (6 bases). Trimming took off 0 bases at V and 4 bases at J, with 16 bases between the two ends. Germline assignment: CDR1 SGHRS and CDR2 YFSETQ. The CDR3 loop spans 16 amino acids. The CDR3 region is CASSLAGGGAGYGYTF. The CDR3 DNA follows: TGCGCCAGCAGCTTGGCCGGAGGGGGGGCCGGCTATGGCTACACCTTC.

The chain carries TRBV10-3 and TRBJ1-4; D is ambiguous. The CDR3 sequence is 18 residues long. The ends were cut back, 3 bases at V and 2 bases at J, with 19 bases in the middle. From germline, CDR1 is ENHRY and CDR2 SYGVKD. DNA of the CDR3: TGTGCCATCAGTGATCTTGCAGGCACCTCGGGGACTAATGAAAAACTGTTTTTT. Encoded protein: CAISDLAGTSGTNEKLFF.

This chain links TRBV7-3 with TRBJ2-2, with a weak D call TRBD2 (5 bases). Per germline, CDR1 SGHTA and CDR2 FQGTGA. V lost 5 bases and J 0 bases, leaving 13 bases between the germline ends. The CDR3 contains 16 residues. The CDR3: CASSDLWGANTGELFF. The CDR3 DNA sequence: TGTGCCAGCAGCGATCTCTGGGGAGCGAACACCGGGGAGCTGTTTTTT.

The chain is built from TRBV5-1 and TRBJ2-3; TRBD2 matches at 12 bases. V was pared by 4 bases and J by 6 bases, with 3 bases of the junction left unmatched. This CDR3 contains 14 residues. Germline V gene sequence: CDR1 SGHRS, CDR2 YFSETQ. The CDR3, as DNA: TGCGCCAGCAGCGGGGGACTAGCGGGCGATACGCAGTATTTT. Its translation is CASSGGLAGDTQYF.

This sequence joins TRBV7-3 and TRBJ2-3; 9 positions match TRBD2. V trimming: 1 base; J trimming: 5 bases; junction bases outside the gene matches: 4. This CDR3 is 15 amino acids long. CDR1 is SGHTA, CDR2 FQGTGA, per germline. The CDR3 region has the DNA TGTGCCAGCAGCTTAATAGCGGGGGCCCGAGATACGCAGTATTTT. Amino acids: CASSLIAGARDTQYF.

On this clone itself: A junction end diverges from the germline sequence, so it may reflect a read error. This chain's CDR3 is CASSDEPGSSNEQFF. In DNA, the CDR3 is TGTGCCAGCAGTGACGAGCCAGGGTCCTCCAATGAGCAGTTCTTC. V is TRBV6-4 and J is TRBJ2-1; weak D call: TRBD1 (5 bases). The CDR3 is 15 amino acids. Germline-derived CDR1 and CDR2 are MRHNA and SNTAGT.